A single count supports the clone carrying this T cell receptor beta chain. Its antigen is as yet unknown. Clones were sequenced by immunoSEQ multiplex PCR, and TCRdb holds only the in-frame ones, with some missing. The sample has around 130,000 clones, roughly 94% seen once. This entry belongs to a study of T cell responses to AZD1222 COVID-19 vaccine. The study, taken as a whole, reports: Just five or six AZD1222 recipients tested seropositive at baseline. Targeting of unmutated variant regions was reportedly seen in nearly half of spike-specific TCRs.

The germline V gene has CDR1 GTSNPN and CDR2 SVGIG (reference sequence). This CDR3 has 12 residues. V dropped 2 bases and J dropped 7 bases, with 11 bases sitting between them. The sequence derives from an adult in good health. V usage is TRBV30 and J usage is TRBJ1-1, with no clear D. The sequenced sample was peripheral blood, obtained on day 0 of AZD1222 vaccination. CDR3 bases: TGTGCCTGGAGTTTGCCACCCGGTGAAGCTTTCTTT. It codes for CAWSLPPGEAFF.